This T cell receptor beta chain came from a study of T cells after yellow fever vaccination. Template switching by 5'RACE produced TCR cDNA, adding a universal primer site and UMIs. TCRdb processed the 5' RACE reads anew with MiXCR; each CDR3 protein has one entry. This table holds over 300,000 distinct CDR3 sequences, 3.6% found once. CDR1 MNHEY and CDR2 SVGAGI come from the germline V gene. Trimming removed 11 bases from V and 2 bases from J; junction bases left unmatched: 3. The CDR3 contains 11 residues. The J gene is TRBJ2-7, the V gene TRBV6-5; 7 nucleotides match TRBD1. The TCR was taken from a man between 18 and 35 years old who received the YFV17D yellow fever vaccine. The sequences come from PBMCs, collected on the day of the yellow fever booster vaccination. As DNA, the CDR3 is TGTGCCGGGACAGTTACCTACGAGCAGTACTTC. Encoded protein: CAGTVTYEQYF.